The 18 T cell receptor beta chains presented below share a single source sample, sequenced in a study of regulatory T cells in long-lasting Graves disease. For TCR beta, libraries came from iRepertoire HTBI primers and Arm-PCR of CDR3 regions. TCRdb fed the multiplex PCR reads into MiXCR, producing one record per CDR3 protein. The sample has 310,000 or so distinct CDR3 sequences; around a fifth are singletons. Time point meaning: persistent/refractory GD, antithyroid drugs over 5 years with positive TRAb. Extracted PBMC RNA gave rise to the TCR library. The specimen comprised peripheral blood mononuclear cells (PBMCs), sampled when the disease was refractory, from a patient treated with antithyroid drugs. All receptors derive from a female donor with Graves disease.

This clonotype was observed at least ten times. This sequence joins TRBV3-1 and TRBJ2-2; the D is unclear. V was trimmed by 1 base and J by 5 bases, leaving 11 bases between them. Germline V gives CDR1 LGHDT, CDR2 YNNKEL (reference sequence). The CDR3 is 15 amino acids. The CDR3 nucleotides are TGTGCCAGCAGCCAAGGGGGTATCAGAACCGGGGAGCTGTTTTTT. Amino acids: CASSQGGIRTGELFF.

This clonotype was seen only a few times. The CDR3 DNA reads TGTGCCGGGAAGATAGGGACTGAAGCTTTCTTT. As protein: CAGKIGTEAFF. The V call is TRBV7-9, the J call TRBJ1-1; D gene uncertain. Germline lookup yields CDR1 SEHNR and CDR2 FQNEAQ (reference sequence). This CDR3 contains 11 residues. V was pared by 11 bases and J by 5 bases, with 12 bases between.

The V gene is TRBV19, the J gene TRBJ2-5, with 8 bases lining up with TRBD2. The CDR3 sequence is 14 residues long. The germline gives CDR1 LNHDA, CDR2 SQIVND (reference sequence). Trimming removed 3 bases from V and 5 bases from J; junction bases left unmatched: 5. This chain's CDR3 is CASSISTSVETQYF. The CDR3 region has the DNA TGTGCCAGTAGTATTTCGACTAGCGTGGAGACCCAGTACTTC. Together with reference TRBV19 and TRBJ2-5, the CDR3 gives the full variable domain: DGGITQSPKYLFRKEGQNVTLSCEQNLNHDAMYWYRQDPGQGLRLIYYSQIVNDFQKGDIAEGYSVSREKKESFPLTVTSAQKNPTAFYLCASSISTSVETQYFGPGTRLLVL.

The CDR3 nucleotides are TGTGCCAGCAGCTTAGTATCGGGCGGGGATCAGCCCCAGCATTTT. Translating gives CASSLVSGGDQPQHF. The genes are TRBV7-2 and TRBJ1-5; D not certain. The CDR3 extends over 15 amino acids. Trimming shortened V by 1 base and J by 5 bases, and 12 bases separated the two germline ends. CDR1 and CDR2 from the germline V gene are SGHTA and FQGNSA.

This clonotype was seen at least ten times. CDR3 sequence (DNA): TGTGCCTGGAGGACGGGCAATGAAAAACTGTTTTTT. It yields the protein CAWRTGNEKLFF. J is TRBJ1-4 and V is TRBV30, with unresolved D. The V gene lost 3 bases and the J gene lost 5 bases, with 7 bases spanning the gap. This CDR3 region has 12 residues. The germline CDR1 and CDR2 sequences are GTSNPN and SVGIG (reference sequence).

This clonotype was counted a few times. CDR3 bases: TGTGCCAGCAGCTTAATGGGGAGGGCCGCGCGGACCGGGGAGCTGTTTTTT. It translates to CASSLMGRAARTGELFF. The rearrangement uses TRBV7-3 and TRBJ2-2; 7 bases fit TRBD2. With 1 base clipped from V and 5 bases from J, the junction kept 10 bases outside the gene matches. The CDR3 is 17 amino acids. CDR1 and CDR2 (germline): SGHTA, FQGTGA.

This clonotype turned up a few times. The V gene is TRBV18, the J gene TRBJ1-1; 8 positions agree with TRBD1. CDR1 is KGHSH and CDR2 is LQKENI in the germline V gene. The CDR3 is made up of 13 amino acids. After removal of 8 bases from V and 1 base from J, the junction contained 3 bases not matched to a gene. CDR3 amino acids: CASRGQANTEAFF. CDR3 in DNA: TGTGCCAGCCGGGGACAGGCGAACACTGAAGCTTTCTTT.

The CDR3 region has the DNA TGTGCCAGTAGTATTGTTGGGGGTCGGTCTTCTAACTATGGCTACACCTTC. Translating gives CASSIVGGRSSNYGYTF. This chain connects TRBV19 to TRBJ1-2; possibly TRBD1 for D (5 bases). The CDR3 is 17 amino acids. V was shortened by 3 bases and J by 0 bases, with 17 bases between the two germline ends. In germline, CDR1 is LNHDA, CDR2 SQIVND (reference sequence).

This clonotype has more than one count but fewer than ten. The V and J genes are TRBV6-5 and TRBJ2-2; 9 positions agree with TRBD1. V was pared by 0 bases and J by 4 bases, with 6 bases of the junction left unmatched. The CDR3 totals 17 residues. Germline CDR1 is MNHEY and CDR2 is SVGAGI. The CDR3 DNA reads as TGTGCCAGCAGTTACTCCGGGACAGGGTGGGGCACCGGGGAGCTGTTTTTT. As protein: CASSYSGTGWGTGELFF.

This clonotype was seen repeatedly, ten times or more. This chain links TRBV6-1 with TRBJ1-1, with D uncertain. V was shortened by 7 bases and J by 0 bases, with 18 bases between the two germline ends. CDR1 MNHNS and CDR2 SASEGT come from the germline V gene. The CDR3 consists of 16 residues. The CDR3 DNA reads as TGTGCCAGCAAGTTTTACGGGAGGGCCATGAACACTGAAGCTTTCTTT. This encodes CASKFYGRAMNTEAFF.

This clonotype showed up many times. The V gene is TRBV6-1, the J gene TRBJ2-5; 8 nucleotides line up with TRBD1. The CDR3 contains 12 residues. The ends lost 9 bases at V and 5 bases at J; junction bases unmatched: 5. The germline V gene encodes CDR1 MNHNS and CDR2 SASEGT. Here the CDR3 DNA reads TGTGCCAGTGCAGGGGGCGCGGAGACCCAGTACTTC. Translated: CASAGGAETQYF.

This clonotype was found a few times. V usage is TRBV29-1 and J usage is TRBJ1-1, with 7 bases matching TRBD1. The CDR3 runs 18 residues. Germline V lookup: CDR1 SQVTM, CDR2 ANQGSEA. With 1 base clipped from V and 3 bases from J, the junction kept 17 bases outside the gene matches. The CDR3 region has the DNA TGCAGCGTTGAAGCCAGACGCTCAGGTAGACAGGGCTACACTGAAGCTTTCTTT. Translating it yields CSVEARRSGRQGYTEAFF.

This clonotype came up a few times. The rearrangement links TRBV30 to TRBJ1-1, with no clear D. The V end lost 4 bases, the J end lost 5 bases, and 8 bases lay between the germline ends. Germline assignment: CDR1 GTSNPN and CDR2 SVGIG (reference sequence). The CDR3 is 11 residues long. As DNA, the CDR3 is TGTGCCTGGACTCACGGGACTGAAGCTTTCTTT. It specifies CAWTHGTEAFF.

This clonotype was observed a few times. This chain connects TRBV5-4 to TRBJ1-6; D is uncertain. Germline CDR1 reads SGHNT; CDR2 reads YYREEE (reference sequence). The germline V and J ends were trimmed by 1 base and 7 bases, with 9 bases remaining between them. CDR3 length: 14 amino acids. The chain's CDR3 is CASSLTELNSPLHF. Written as DNA, the CDR3 is TGTGCCAGCAGCTTGACAGAGCTGAATTCACCCCTCCACTTT.

Comment on this clonotype: A far bigger clonotype differs at one base, so this is likely a read error. Likely a read error: the CDR3 ends without its conserved phenylalanine or tryptophan. The V call is TRBV3-1, the J call TRBJ2-7; possible D gene TRBD2, 5 bases. This CDR3 comprises 12 residues. Germline V gene lookup returns CDR1 LGHDT and CDR2 YNNKEL (reference sequence). The V end lost 1 base, the J end lost 4 bases, and 5 bases lay between the germline ends. The CDR3 protein is CASSQGTYEQYL. In DNA, the CDR3 is TGTGCCAGCAGCCAAGGGACTTACGAGCAGTACCTC.

This clonotype was seen a handful of times. This sequence joins TRBV30 and TRBJ1-5; 7 positions agree with TRBD1. V shed 3 bases, J shed 5 bases, and the junction held 10 bases outside the gene matches. The CDR3 has 15 amino acids. Germline CDR1 and CDR2: GTSNPN and SVGIG (reference sequence). For the CDR3, the DNA is TGTGCCTGGAGCCGACAGGGACGGTTGCATCAGCCCCAGCATTTT. This gives the protein CAWSRQGRLHQPQHF.

The chain combines TRBV14 with TRBJ2-2; weak D call: TRBD2 (5 bases). This CDR3 has 15 residues. Trimming left V 1 base short and J 3 bases short, with 9 bases between. CDR1 is SGHDN, CDR2 FVKESK, per germline. CDR3 nucleotides: TGTGCCAGCAGCCAAGGGAGGACCTACACCGGGGAGCTGTTTTTT. Residues: CASSQGRTYTGELFF.

This clonotype has at least ten counts. The chain combines TRBV20-1 with TRBJ1-4, with D perhaps TRBD1 (5 bases). Deletions cut 3 bases from V and 8 bases from J, with 7 bases between. Per the germline V gene, CDR1 is DFQATT and CDR2 is SNEGSKA (reference sequence). The CDR3 covers 11 residues. CDR3 region: CSASREEKLFF. The CDR3 DNA reads TGCAGTGCTAGCAGGGAGGAAAAACTGTTTTTT.